These 25 T cell receptor beta chains originate from one sample sequenced in a study of T cells in Graves' hyperthyroidism and ophthalmopathy (dated by TCRdb to 2018 to 2020). Libraries were made using multiplex PCR. For sequencing, an Illumina HiSeq 2000 was employed. TCR beta CDR3 regions were amplified from RNA transcripts. For the first round of RT-PCR on the TCR CDR3, the HTBI primer set was used together with the Qiagen OneStep RT-PCR kit. The public reads were reanalyzed by TCRdb: fastp trimming at Q25, MiXCR alignment, in-frame beta chains only. Duplicate CDR3 protein sequences are folded into a single record with the most common DNA and genes. Across this sample there are 550,000 to 600,000 distinct CDR3 sequences, with about 43% seen only once. 15% to 20% of the sample comes from the top ten. The sequencing sample was made of peripheral blood or thyroid tissue (not recorded which). Receptor source: an adult woman with Graves' disease, either hyperthyroidism or ophthalmopathy (not recorded which).

V is TRBV15 and J is TRBJ1-6; maybe TRBD1 (6 bases). The V gene's germline CDR1 is LNHNV and CDR2 YYDKDF (reference sequence). V dropped 2 bases and J dropped 8 bases, with 13 bases sitting between them. The CDR3 spans 15 residues. For the CDR3, the DNA is TGTGCCACCAGCAGATGGGGGGGCGCCTATTCACCCCTCCACTTT. Encoded protein: CATSRWGGAYSPLHF.

This clonotype was observed a handful of times. One junction end disagrees with the germline gene, perhaps due to a read error. The chain has TRBV7-9 and TRBJ2-5; 7 positions match TRBD2. This CDR3 is built from 13 residues. The germline CDR1 and CDR2 sequences are SEHNR and FQNEAQ (reference sequence). The CDR3 region is CANSTSGGETQYF. For the CDR3, the DNA is TGTGCCAACAGCACCTCGGGAGGCGAGACCCAGTACTTC. Using reference TRBV7-9 and TRBJ2-5 for the parts outside the CDR3, the full variable domain is DTGVSQNPRHKITKRGQNVTFRCDPISEHNRLYWYRQTLGQGPEFLTYFQNEAQLEKSRLLSDRFSAERPKGSFSTLEIQRTEQGDSAMYLCANSTSGGETQYFGPGTRLLVL.

This clonotype was seen only a few times. This chain uses TRBV30 with TRBJ2-7, with D perhaps matching TRBD1 (6 bases). Trimming took off 4 bases at V and 0 bases at J, with 13 bases between the two ends. Germline-derived CDR1 and CDR2 are GTSNPN and SVGIG (reference sequence). This CDR3 region has 14 residues. The CDR3, as DNA: TGTGCCTGGACCGAGGACAGCAGCTCCTACGAGCAGTACTTC. Protein product: CAWTEDSSSYEQYF.

With regard to this clonotype: A read error may produce the germline difference seen at one junction end. The chain has TRBV10-3 and TRBJ2-2; TRBD2 matches 16 bases. The CDR3 covers 17 residues. Germline V gives CDR1 ENHRY, CDR2 SYGVKD. DNA of the CDR3: TGTGCCAGCAGTGGGGGACTAGCGGGAGGGGGCACCGGGGAGCTGTTTTTT. It encodes CASSGGLAGGGTGELFF.

The chain employs TRBV2 and TRBJ2-6; tentatively, D is TRBD1 (6 bases). Germline CDR1 SNHLY, CDR2 FYNNEI. The ends were cut back, 6 bases at V and 1 base at J, with 10 bases in the middle. CDR3 length: 15 amino acids. The CDR3, as DNA: TGTGCCAGCAGAGATACAGGGTCTGGGGCCAACGTCCTGACTTTC. It translates to CASRDTGSGANVLTF. The variable domain in full, completed from reference TRBV2 and TRBJ2-6, reads EPEVTQTPSHQVTQMGQEVILRCVPISNHLYFYWYRQILGQKVEFLVSFYNNEISEKSEIFDDQFSVERPDGSNFTLKIRSTKLEDSAMYFCASRDTGSGANVLTFGAGSRLTVL.

This clonotype was found many times. The V call is TRBV4-1, the J call TRBJ1-4; D remains unclear. This CDR3 region has 15 residues. Germline CDR1 is MGHRA and CDR2 is YSYEKL. Trimming left V 2 bases short and J 0 bases short, with 7 bases between. CDR3 bases: TGCGCCAGCAGCCAAAGACCCGCAACTAATGAAAAACTGTTTTTT. The encoded protein is CASSQRPATNEKLFF.

This chain uses TRBV4-1 with TRBJ2-2; TRBD1 matches at 8 bases. The CDR3 extends over 22 amino acids. V trimming: 0 bases; J trimming: 0 bases; junction bases outside the gene matches: 18. CDR1 is MGHRA and CDR2 is YSYEKL in the germline V gene. Here the CDR3 reads CASSQEAVRQGALPTNTGELFF. The CDR3 coding sequence is TGCGCCAGCAGCCAAGAGGCGGTGAGGCAGGGGGCCCTACCGACGAACACCGGGGAGCTGTTTTTT.

This clonotype was recorded only once. A much larger clone differs by one base, so this may be a read error. The V gene is TRBV6-5, the J gene TRBJ1-2, with D unclear. Trimming left V 1 base short and J 8 bases short, with 11 bases between. Germline CDR1 is MNHEY and CDR2 is SVGAGI. The CDR3 length is 13 residues. The DNA for the CDR3 is TGTGCCAGCAGTTACTTGGGGATGGGAGGCTACACCTTC. Its protein product is CASSYLGMGGYTF.

This clonotype has only a few counts. The chain joins TRBV29-1 to TRBJ2-7; D is possibly TRBD2 (6 bases). Looked up from germline, CDR1 is SQVTM and CDR2 is ANQGSEA. The CDR3 sequence is 12 residues long. Trimming took 4 bases from V and 2 from J, leaving 9 bases between them. CDR3 nucleotide sequence: TGCAGCGTTGCGGCGGGGCCCTACGAGCAGTACTTC. Protein: CSVAAGPYEQYF.

Only a few counts were recorded for this clonotype. The chain recombines TRBV7-3 with TRBJ2-3, with no clear D. The CDR3 totals 14 residues. Trimming removed 3 bases at V and 0 bases at J, with 7 bases between. CDR1 SGHTA and CDR2 FQGTGA come from the germline V gene. The CDR3 sequence is CASSLDASTDTQYF. The CDR3 coding sequence is TGTGCCAGCAGCTTGGACGCTAGCACAGATACGCAGTATTTT.

This clonotype was counted between two and nine times. Given a much more abundant clone one base away, this may be a read error. The V gene is TRBV20-1, the J gene TRBJ2-5; either TRBD1 or TRBD2 may fit D (7 bases each). Trimming left V 7 bases short and J 9 bases short, with 24 bases between. Germline CDR1 DFQATT, CDR2 SNEGSKA (reference sequence). The CDR3 spans 14 residues. The CDR3 DNA follows: TGCAGTGGCAGGGGGAGGTACCTACGGGAGGCCCAGTACTTC. Translated, it gives CSGRGRYLREAQYF.

This clonotype occurred many times. The chain combines TRBV7-3 with TRBJ2-5; the D gene is possibly TRBD2 (5 bases). The germline V and J ends were trimmed by 2 bases and 4 bases, with 14 bases remaining between them. The CDR3 is 15 amino acids. CDR1 is SGHTA, CDR2 FQGTGA, per germline. CDR3 DNA sequence: TGTGCCAGCAGCTTACGCGAGGGAGTGGCAGAGACCCAGTACTTC. This encodes CASSLREGVAETQYF.

Many counts were recorded for this clonotype. The chain combines TRBV11-2 with TRBJ1-1, with TRBD1 matching 9 bases. This CDR3 has 15 residues. Germline values: CDR1 SGHAT, CDR2 FQNNGV. The V and J ends lost 5 bases and 9 bases, in that order; junction bases with no gene match: 13. Here the CDR3 reads CASSREPGQGGKAFF. CDR3 DNA: TGTGCCAGCAGCCGTGAACCGGGACAGGGAGGGAAAGCTTTCTTT. The full variable domain, completed using reference TRBV11-2 and TRBJ1-1, is EAGVAQSPRYKIIEKRQSVAFWCNPISGHATLYWYQQILGQGPKLLIQFQNNGVVDDSQLPKDRFSAERLKGVDSTLKIQPAKLEDSAVYLCASSREPGQGGKAFFGQGTRLTVV.

The chain carries TRBV5-1 and TRBJ1-4; TRBD1 might be the D (5 bases). The germline gives CDR1 SGHRS, CDR2 YFSETQ. This CDR3 has 16 residues. Trimming took 3 bases from V and 8 from J, leaving 20 bases between them. CDR3 region: CASSSTSGTGGEKLFF. The CDR3 DNA reads TGCGCCAGCAGCTCGACTAGCGGGACGGGGGGAGAAAAACTGTTTTTT.

This clonotype was counted only a few times. The V call is TRBV2, the J call TRBJ1-5; D unclear. The CDR3 loop spans 13 amino acids. Germline CDR1 SNHLY, CDR2 FYNNEI. The germline V and J ends were trimmed by 6 bases and 4 bases, with 10 bases remaining between them. CDR3 sequence: CASRTAENQPQHF. For the CDR3, the DNA is TGTGCCAGCAGGACGGCGGAGAATCAGCCCCAGCATTTT.

The chain joins TRBV2 to TRBJ1-1; 7 nucleotides align to TRBD1. This CDR3 has 16 residues. V lost 7 bases and J lost 6; bases outside the gene matches: 17. Germline loops: CDR1 SNHLY, CDR2 FYNNEI. CDR3 region: CASKGTVASTYPEAFF. The CDR3 nucleotides read TGTGCCAGCAAGGGGACAGTGGCTTCCACTTACCCTGAAGCTTTCTTT. Full variable domain (missing parts from reference TRBV2 and TRBJ1-1): EPEVTQTPSHQVTQMGQEVILRCVPISNHLYFYWYRQILGQKVEFLVSFYNNEISEKSEIFDDQFSVERPDGSNFTLKIRSTKLEDSAMYFCASKGTVASTYPEAFFGQGTRLTVV.

With respect to this clonotype: Lacking the conserved final phenylalanine or tryptophan, this CDR3 likely reflects a read error. It is unclear where the CDR3 begins or ends on the DNA, so no DNA is shown, and the CDR3 is as TCRdb lists it. The gene calls are TRBV7-2 and TRBJ2-7; the table's D call, TRBD2, was not checked against the DNA. The germline V gene has CDR1 SGHTA and CDR2 FQGNSA. Ends included, the CDR3 has 12 residues. The CDR3 protein is CASSAARSGMLL.

As regards this clonotype: No conserved phenylalanine or tryptophan is present at the end of the CDR3, so a read error is the likely explanation. The limits of the CDR3 on the DNA are not certain, so only TCRdb's listed CDR3 is given. The genes are TRBV19 and TRBJ2-5. CDR1 and CDR2 (germline): LNHDA, SQIVND (reference sequence). A total of 8 residues make up the CDR3, ends included. CDR3 protein: CASSIDKV.

V gene TRBV7-3 combines with J gene TRBJ2-7; the D gene is possibly TRBD1 (5 bases). V was cut by 6 bases and J by 2 bases, with 17 bases left in between. Germline V CDR1 and CDR2: SGHTA, FQGTGA. The CDR3 covers 15 residues. CDR3 sequence reads: CASSPLTDKPYEQYF. The CDR3 bases are TGTGCCAGCAGTCCACTTACGGACAAACCCTACGAGCAGTACTTC.

The chain has TRBV15 and TRBJ2-2, with D possibly TRBD2 on 7 matching bases. V dropped 2 bases and J dropped 3 bases, with 16 bases sitting between them. This CDR3 has 17 amino acids. Per germline, CDR1 LNHNV and CDR2 YYDKDF (reference sequence). The CDR3, as DNA: TGTGCCACCAGCAGACCCAGGGGAGGGCTGTACACCGGGGAGCTGTTTTTT. Translated, it gives CATSRPRGGLYTGELFF.

As regards this clonotype: The junction departs from germline at one end; a sequencing error may be responsible. The CDR3 DNA reads as TGTGCCAGTAGTGGCGGCCCCACAGCTATGAACACTGAAGCTTTCTTT. As protein: CASSGGPTAMNTEAFF. This chain uses TRBV2 with TRBJ1-1; no clear D gene. CDR3 size: 16 residues. Germline V gives CDR1 SNHLY, CDR2 FYNNEI.

This sequence joins TRBV7-2 and TRBJ2-7; the match to TRBD2 covers 14 bases. Germline lookup yields CDR1 SGHTA and CDR2 FQGNSA. Germline trimming cut 1 base from V and 5 bases from J; bases unmatched to any gene: 4. This CDR3 is built from 16 residues. The CDR3 loop is CASSLEGTSGSHEQYF. DNA of the CDR3: TGTGCCAGCAGCTTAGAAGGGACTAGCGGGAGTCACGAGCAGTACTTC.

About this clonotype: This could be a read error, since a much larger clone is one nucleotide away. The gene calls are TRBV19 and TRBJ2-5; either TRBD1 or TRBD2 may supply D (5 bases each). The CDR3 extends over 13 amino acids. The ends were cut back, 9 bases at V and 2 bases at J, with 13 bases in the middle. The germline V gene has CDR1 LNHDA and CDR2 SQIVND (reference sequence). CDR3 amino acids: CASERGPQETQYF. DNA for the CDR3: TGTGCCAGCGAGAGGGGACCACAAGAGACCCAGTACTTC.

Details on this clonotype: This may stem from a read error, because a much larger clone lies one nucleotide away. This chain links TRBV3-1 with TRBJ1-1; 8 bases agree with TRBD1. V trimming: 3 bases; J trimming: 10 bases; junction bases outside the gene matches: 7. The germline V gene has CDR1 LGHDT and CDR2 YNNKEL (reference sequence). The CDR3 has 13 amino acids. DNA for the CDR3: TGTGCCAGCAGCCACGATCGGGACAGGACAGCTTTCTTT. The encoded protein is CASSHDRDRTAFF.

The rearrangement joins TRBV7-3 to TRBJ2-7; 8 bases are a match to TRBD1. V gave up 5 bases and J gave up 4 bases; unmatched junction bases: 10. The CDR3 sequence is 15 residues long. Per the germline V gene, CDR1 is SGHTA and CDR2 is FQGTGA. The CDR3 DNA follows: TGTGCCAGCAGCCGATCGGCAGGGGGCGGGTACGAGCAGTACTTC. Translating it yields CASSRSAGGGYEQYF.